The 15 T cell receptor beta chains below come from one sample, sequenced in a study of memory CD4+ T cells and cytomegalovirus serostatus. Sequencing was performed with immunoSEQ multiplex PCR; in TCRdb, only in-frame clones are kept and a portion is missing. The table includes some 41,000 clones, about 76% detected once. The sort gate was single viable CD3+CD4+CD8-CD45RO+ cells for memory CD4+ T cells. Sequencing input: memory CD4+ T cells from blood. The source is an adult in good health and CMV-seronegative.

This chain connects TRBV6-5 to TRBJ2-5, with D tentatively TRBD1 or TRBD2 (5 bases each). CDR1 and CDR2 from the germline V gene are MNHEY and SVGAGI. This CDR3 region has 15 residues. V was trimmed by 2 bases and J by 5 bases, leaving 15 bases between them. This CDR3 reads CASSYRRGVGETQYF. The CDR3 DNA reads TGTGCCAGCAGTTACCGTAGGGGAGTGGGGGAGACCCAGTACTTC.

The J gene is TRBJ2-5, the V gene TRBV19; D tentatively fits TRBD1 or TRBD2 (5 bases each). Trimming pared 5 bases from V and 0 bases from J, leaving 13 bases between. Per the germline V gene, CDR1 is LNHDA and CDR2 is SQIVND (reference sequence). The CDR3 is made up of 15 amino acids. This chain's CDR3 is CASSRTGTYQETQYF. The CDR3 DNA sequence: TGTGCCAGTAGTCGGACGGGGACCTACCAAGAGACCCAGTACTTC.

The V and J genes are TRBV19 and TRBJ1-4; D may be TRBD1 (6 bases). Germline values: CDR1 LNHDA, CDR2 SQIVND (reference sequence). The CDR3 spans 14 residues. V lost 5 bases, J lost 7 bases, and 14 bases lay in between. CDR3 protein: CASSLRLGGEKLFF. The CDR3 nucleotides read TGTGCCAGTAGTTTGCGTTTAGGGGGTGAAAAACTGTTTTTT. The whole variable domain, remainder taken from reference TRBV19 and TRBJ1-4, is DGGITQSPKYLFRKEGQNVTLSCEQNLNHDAMYWYRQDPGQGLRLIYYSQIVNDFQKGDIAEGYSVSREKKESFPLTVTSAQKNPTAFYLCASSLRLGGEKLFFGSGTQLSVL.

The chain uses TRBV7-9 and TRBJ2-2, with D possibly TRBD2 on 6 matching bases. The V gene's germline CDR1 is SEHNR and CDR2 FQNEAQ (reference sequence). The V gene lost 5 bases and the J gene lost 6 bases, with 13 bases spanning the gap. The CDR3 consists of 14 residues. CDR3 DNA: TGTGCCAGCAGCCTCCCGCTAGCGTCCGGGGAGCTGTTTTTT. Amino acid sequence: CASSLPLASGELFF.

The CDR3 loop is CASFGTGLSYTF. The CDR3 DNA reads TGTGCCAGTTTCGGGACAGGTCTAAGCTACACCTTC. The chain carries TRBV19 and TRBJ1-2; 8 bases are shared with TRBD1. The CDR3 is 12 residues long. In germline, CDR1 is LNHDA, CDR2 SQIVND (reference sequence). The trim removed 8 bases at V and 9 bases at J, leaving 8 bases unmatched.

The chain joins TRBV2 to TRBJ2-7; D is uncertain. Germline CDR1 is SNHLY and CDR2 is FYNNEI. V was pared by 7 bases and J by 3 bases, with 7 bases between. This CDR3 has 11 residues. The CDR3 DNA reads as TGTGCCAGCATAAAGTTCTACGAGCAGTACTTC. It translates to CASIKFYEQYF.

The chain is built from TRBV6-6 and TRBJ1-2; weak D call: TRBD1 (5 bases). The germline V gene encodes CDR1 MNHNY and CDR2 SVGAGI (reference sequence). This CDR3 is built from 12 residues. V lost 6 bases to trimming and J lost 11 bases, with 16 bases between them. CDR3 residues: CASRPGTPLYTF. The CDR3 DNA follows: TGTGCCAGCAGGCCCGGGACTCCATTATACACCTTC.

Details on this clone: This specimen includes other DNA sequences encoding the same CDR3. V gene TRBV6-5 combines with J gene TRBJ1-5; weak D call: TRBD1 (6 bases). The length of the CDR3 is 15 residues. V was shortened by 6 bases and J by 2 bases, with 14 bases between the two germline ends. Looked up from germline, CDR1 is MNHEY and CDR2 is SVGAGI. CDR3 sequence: CASSLDRNGNQPQHF. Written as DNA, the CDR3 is TGTGCCAGCAGCCTTGACAGGAATGGCAATCAGCCCCAGCATTTT.

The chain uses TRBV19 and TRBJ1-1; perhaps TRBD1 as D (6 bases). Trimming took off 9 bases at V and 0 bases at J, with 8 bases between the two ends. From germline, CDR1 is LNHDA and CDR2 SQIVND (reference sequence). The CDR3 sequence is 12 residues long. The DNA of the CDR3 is TGTGCCAGCAGGGGTATGAACACTGAAGCTTTCTTT. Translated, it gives CASRGMNTEAFF.

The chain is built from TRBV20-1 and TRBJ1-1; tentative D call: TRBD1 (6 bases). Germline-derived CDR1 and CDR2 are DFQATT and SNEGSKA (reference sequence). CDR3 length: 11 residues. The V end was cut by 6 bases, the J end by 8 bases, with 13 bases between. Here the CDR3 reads CSATTGQEAFF. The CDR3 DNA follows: TGCAGTGCCACGACAGGACAAGAAGCTTTCTTT.

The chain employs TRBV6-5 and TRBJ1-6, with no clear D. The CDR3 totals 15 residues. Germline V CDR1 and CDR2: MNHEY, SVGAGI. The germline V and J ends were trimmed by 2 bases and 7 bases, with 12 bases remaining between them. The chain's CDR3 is CASSYGGKGNSPLHF. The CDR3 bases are TGTGCCAGCAGTTACGGTGGCAAAGGCAATTCACCCCTCCACTTT.

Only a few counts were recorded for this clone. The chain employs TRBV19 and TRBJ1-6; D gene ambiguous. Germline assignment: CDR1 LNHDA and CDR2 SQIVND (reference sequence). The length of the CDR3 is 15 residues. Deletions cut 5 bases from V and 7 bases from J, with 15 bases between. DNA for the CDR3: TGTGCCAGTAGTCCAGGATTTTTTGGGAATTCACCCCTCCACTTT. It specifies CASSPGFFGNSPLHF.

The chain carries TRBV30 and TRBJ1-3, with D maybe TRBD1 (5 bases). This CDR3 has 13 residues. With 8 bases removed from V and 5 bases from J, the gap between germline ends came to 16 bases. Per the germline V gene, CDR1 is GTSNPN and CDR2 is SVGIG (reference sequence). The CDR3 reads CATGPAGRNTIYF. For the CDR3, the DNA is TGTGCCACGGGACCCGCCGGGAGAAACACCATATATTTT.

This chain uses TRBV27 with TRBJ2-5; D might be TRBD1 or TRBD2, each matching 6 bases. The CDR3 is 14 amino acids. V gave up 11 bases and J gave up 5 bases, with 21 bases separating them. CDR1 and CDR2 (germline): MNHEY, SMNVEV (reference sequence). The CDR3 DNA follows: TGTGCCGAGCACGGGGGCAGGGAGAGGGAGACCCAGTACTTC. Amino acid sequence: CAEHGGRERETQYF.

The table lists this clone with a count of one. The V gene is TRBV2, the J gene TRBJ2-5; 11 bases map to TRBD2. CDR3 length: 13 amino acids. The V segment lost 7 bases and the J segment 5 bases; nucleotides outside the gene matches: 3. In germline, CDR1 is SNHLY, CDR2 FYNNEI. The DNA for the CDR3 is TGTGCCAGCATTAGCGGGGGGGCCGAGACCCAGTACTTC. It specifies CASISGGAETQYF. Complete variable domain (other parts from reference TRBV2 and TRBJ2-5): EPEVTQTPSHQVTQMGQEVILRCVPISNHLYFYWYRQILGQKVEFLVSFYNNEISEKSEIFDDQFSVERPDGSNFTLKIRSTKLEDSAMYFCASISGGAETQYFGPGTRLLVL.